The clone carrying this T cell receptor (beta chain) occurred many times. Its antigen is currently unknown. Time point here: newly diagnosed GD, antithyroid drugs for less than 3 months. PBMC-extracted RNA yielded the TCR library. The data belong to a study of regulatory T cells in long-lasting Graves disease. Investigators prepared the TCR beta libraries by applying iRepertoire HTBI primers and Arm-PCR of CDR3 regions. TCRdb reprocessed the multiplex PCR reads with MiXCR, giving one entry per CDR3 protein. Here the sample spans some 250,000 distinct CDR3 sequences, 18% being singletons. Broader study findings: Persistent Graves' patients had lower TCR diversity than newly diagnosed ones.

These data also featured in a second study, about T cells in Graves' hyperthyroidism and ophthalmopathy. From that report: Initially, a first-round RT-PCR of the TCR CDR3 employed the HTBI primer set.

The sequencing here drew on peripheral blood mononuclear cells (PBMCs), taken at new diagnosis, from a patient treated with antithyroid drugs. The TCR comes from a woman between 25 and 40 years old with Graves disease.

The CDR3 nucleotides are TGTGCCAGCAGTTACTATACAATGGCGACAGGGGGTGCCGAGCAGTACTTC. Translation: CASSYYTMATGGAEQYF. The chain couples TRBV6-5 to TRBJ2-7, with TRBD1 matching 9 bases. CDR1 and CDR2 from the germline V gene are MNHEY and SVGAGI. Trimming took 1 base from V and 6 from J; bases not matched to a gene: 13. The length of the CDR3 is 17 residues.